This TCR beta chain was profiled in a study of response to subunit inactivated influenza vaccine. Notes on the study in general: With each seasonal influenza vaccination, the authors suggested, few new T cells are recruited.

Unmatched junction bases numbered 7, after V lost 2 bases and J lost 0 bases. Germline-derived CDR1 and CDR2 are SGHRS and YFSETQ. The CDR3 length is 18 residues. Note on this clonotype: Its antigen remains unknown.

TCRdb independently ran MiXCR on the RT-PCR reads; one entry per CDR3 protein. The sample holds roughly 710,000 distinct CDR3 sequences, 14% seen once. The chain joins TRBV5-1 to TRBJ2-6; 8 nucleotides align to TRBD1. The source of this sequence is a man between 45 and 60 years old who received an inactivated influenza vaccine. This specimen was PBMCs from blood, taken around 15 days before vaccination. CDR3 sequence: CASSLGQGLGSGANVLTF. CDR3 bases: TGCGCCAGCAGCTTAGGACAGGGTCTAGGCTCTGGGGCCAACGTCCTGACTTTC. Looking up the rest from reference TRBV5-1 and TRBJ2-6 gives the full variable domain: KAGVTQTPRYLIKTRGQQVTLSCSPISGHRSVSWYQQTPGQGLQFLFEYFSETQRNKGNFPGRFSGRQFSNSRSEMNVSTLELGDSALYLCASSLGQGLGSGANVLTFGAGSRLTVL.